This TCR beta chain was identified during a study of beta chain features in type 1 diabetes. Study details: Cell yields, gender and age were similar in healthy donors and patients.

Findings of the study overall: Fewer insertions but more deletions were seen at VDJ junctions in type 1 diabetes patients. The naive, central memory and Treg TCRB repertoires showed an apparent similarity that was greater among patients than among healthy donors.

The whole isolated RNA underwent reverse transcription, so sequencing captured expressed TCRB transcripts. Assay used: immunoSEQ multiplex PCR; TCRdb lists only in-frame clones, some missing. This table has more than 120,000 clones, about 10% appearing once. V lost 1 base to trimming and J lost 8 bases, with 14 bases between them. Germline V lookup: CDR1 MNHNS, CDR2 SASEGT. The CDR3 runs to 15 residues. Details on this clone: Its specificity is not known.

The chain links TRBV6-1 to TRBJ1-4; a weak D match, TRBD1 (6 bases). The source is a young man in good health. The material sequenced was naive CD4+ T cells from blood. CDR3 sequence reads: CASSEGQQGREKLFF. The CDR3 nucleotides are TGTGCCAGCAGTGAAGGGCAACAGGGACGCGAAAAACTGTTTTTT.